These 16 T cell receptor beta chains came from one sample sequenced in a study of T cell repertoires in cytomegalovirus infection. TCRdb reprocessed the reads via MiXCR and lists one record per CDR3 protein. Altogether around 330,000 distinct CDR3 sequences are present, under 20% being singletons, with the ten largest covering approximately 12%. The sample consisted of PBMCs. The receptors come from a human donor in good health (CMV status not recorded). Some clones in this sample may be carry-over from other donors' samples.

The chain employs TRBV19 and TRBJ2-1, with TRBD2 matching 10 bases. V shed 4 bases and J 1 base; nucleotides not matched to a gene: 13. The CDR3 has 19 residues. Germline V CDR1 and CDR2: LNHDA, SQIVND (reference sequence). The CDR3 reads CASSTPRSGGVGSYNEQFF. The CDR3 DNA follows: TGTGCCAGTAGTACCCCGCGGAGCGGGGGGGTGGGTTCCTACAATGAGCAGTTCTTC. Using reference TRBV19 and TRBJ2-1 for the parts outside the CDR3, the full variable domain is DGGITQSPKYLFRKEGQNVTLSCEQNLNHDAMYWYRQDPGQGLRLIYYSQIVNDFQKGDIAEGYSVSREKKESFPLTVTSAQKNPTAFYLCASSTPRSGGVGSYNEQFFGPGTRLTVL.

This chain links TRBV27 with TRBJ1-1; a weak D match, TRBD1 (5 bases). Trimming pared 6 bases from V and 3 bases from J, leaving 17 bases between. From germline, CDR1 is MNHEY and CDR2 SMNVEV (reference sequence). The CDR3 consists of 15 residues. The CDR3 DNA sequence: TGTGCCAGCAGGATGAATGGGGGTTGGGACACTGAAGCTTTCTTT. Protein product: CASRMNGGWDTEAFF.

The chain uses TRBV28 and TRBJ1-1; 10 bases are shared with TRBD1. Germline V gene data show CDR1 as MDHEN and CDR2 as SYDVKM. The CDR3 is made up of 15 amino acids. V trimming: 5 bases; J trimming: 6 bases; junction bases outside the gene matches: 9. The CDR3 spells CASSPTTGGRAEAFF. The DNA of the CDR3 is TGTGCCAGCAGTCCGACGACAGGGGGCCGCGCTGAAGCTTTCTTT.

This clonotype has a handful of counts. The V call is TRBV28, the J call TRBJ2-7; possibly TRBD2 for D (6 bases). This CDR3 has 13 residues. Trimming took off 6 bases at V and 4 bases at J, with 13 bases between the two ends. Per germline, CDR1 MDHEN and CDR2 SYDVKM. The DNA of the CDR3 is TGTGCCAGCAGGGCGGGACCGCTTTACGAGCAGTACTTC. This codes for CASRAGPLYEQYF. The full variable domain, in which reference TRBV28 and TRBJ2-7 provide the parts outside the CDR3, is DVKVTQSSRYLVKRTGEKVFLECVQDMDHENMFWYRQDPGLGLRLIYFSYDVKMKEKGDIPEGYSVSREKKERFSLILESASTNQTSMYLCASRAGPLYEQYFGPGTRLTVT.

The chain employs TRBV7-9 and TRBJ1-5; 7 bases are shared with TRBD1. The CDR3 spans 16 residues. Per germline, CDR1 SEHNR and CDR2 FQNEAQ (reference sequence). V shed 3 bases, J shed 8 bases, and the junction held 13 bases outside the gene matches. The DNA of the CDR3 is TGTGCCAGCAGCTTTGGCGACAGGGAGGCCCGGGAGCCCCAGCATTTT. It codes for CASSFGDREAREPQHF.

This clonotype was seen at least ten times. CDR3 sequence reads: CASTFSRGAETQYF. CDR3 nucleotides: TGTGCCAGCACCTTTAGTAGGGGGGCAGAGACCCAGTACTTC. V and J are TRBV7-2 and TRBJ2-5, with D perhaps given as TRBD1 or TRBD2 (6 bases each). CDR1 is SGHTA and CDR2 is FQGNSA in the germline V gene. Trimming shortened V by 7 bases and J by 4 bases, and 16 bases separated the two germline ends. CDR3 length: 14 amino acids.

The chain carries TRBV6-6 and TRBJ1-2; no clear D. CDR1 is MNHNY and CDR2 is SVGAGI in the germline V gene (reference sequence). The CDR3 runs to 13 residues. The germline V and J ends were trimmed by 7 bases and 8 bases, with 17 bases remaining between them. The CDR3 spells CASTPTGLGGYTF. The CDR3 coding sequence is TGTGCCAGCACTCCCACTGGGCTTGGGGGCTACACCTTC.

This clonotype was seen repeatedly, ten times or more. This sequence joins TRBV7-2 and TRBJ1-5; D is possibly TRBD1 (5 bases). CDR1 and CDR2 (germline): SGHTA, FQGNSA. The length of the CDR3 is 15 residues. V was trimmed by 1 base and J by 6 bases, leaving 13 bases between them. The CDR3 DNA reads TGTGCCAGCAGCTTAGGTGGGGCCGATAGTCAGCCCCAGCATTTT. This sequence encodes CASSLGGADSQPQHF.

This clonotype was found many times. The rearrangement links TRBV7-2 to TRBJ2-7; tentative D call: TRBD2 (6 bases). The V end was cut by 1 base, the J end by 1 base, with 17 bases between. There are 17 residues in the CDR3. The germline gives CDR1 SGHTA, CDR2 FQGNSA. The CDR3, as DNA: TGTGCCAGCAGCTTAGGACCCGGAGCGGGTGGGTCCTACGAGCAGTACTTC. Translating it yields CASSLGPGAGGSYEQYF.

This clonotype was seen more than once but under ten times. The genes are TRBV7-9 and TRBJ1-6; TRBD1 matches at 7 bases. J gave up 9 bases and V 6 bases, and 8 bases lay outside the gene matches. The CDR3 runs to 14 residues. In germline, CDR1 is SEHNR, CDR2 FQNEAQ (reference sequence). CDR3: CASSTDREVSPLHF. In DNA form, the CDR3 reads TGTGCCAGCAGTACAGACAGGGAGGTTTCACCCCTCCACTTT.

The DNA of the CDR3 is TGTGCCAGCAGGGAGGGGGATCTGAACAATCAGCCCCAGCATTTT. Translation: CASREGDLNNQPQHF. The chain carries TRBV2 and TRBJ1-5; tentative D call: TRBD1 (6 bases). The V end lost 6 bases, the J end lost 3 bases, and 15 bases lay between the germline ends. Germline V gene sequence: CDR1 SNHLY, CDR2 FYNNEI. The CDR3 contains 15 residues.

This clonotype has just a few counts. V gene TRBV6-6 combines with J gene TRBJ2-1; D unclear. Trimming left V 5 bases short and J 3 bases short, with 17 bases between. Germline loops: CDR1 MNHNY, CDR2 SVGAGI (reference sequence). This CDR3 has 16 amino acids. For the CDR3, the DNA is TGTGCCAGCAGTACGACGTCCACCTCATTCTACAATGAGCAGTTCTTC. Protein: CASSTTSTSFYNEQFF.

Only a few counts were recorded for this clonotype. The rearrangement links TRBV20-1 to TRBJ2-5, with TRBD2 matching 8 bases. Trimming took 3 bases from V and 4 from J; bases not matched to a gene: 4. The CDR3 runs 13 residues. From germline, CDR1 is DFQATT and CDR2 SNEGSKA (reference sequence). CDR3 loop: CSASGGAPETQYF. In nucleotides, the CDR3 is TGCAGTGCTAGCGGGGGGGCCCCAGAGACCCAGTACTTC.

With respect to this clonotype: Given a much more abundant clone one base away, this may be a read error. V usage is TRBV28 and J usage is TRBJ2-1, with 13 bases aligning to TRBD2. Germline V gives CDR1 MDHEN, CDR2 SYDVKM. The CDR3 totals 16 residues. The V gene end was trimmed by 2 bases and the J gene end by 12 bases; junction bases not matched to a gene: 10. CDR3 nucleotides: TGTGCCAGCAGTTTAAGACTAGCGGGGGGCCTGGGTGTGCAGTTCTTC. This translates into CASSLRLAGGLGVQFF.

The rearrangement uses TRBV28 and TRBJ2-7; TRBD2 agrees at 14 bases. Germline V CDR1 and CDR2: MDHEN, SYDVKM. Unmatched junction bases numbered 10, after V lost 5 bases and J lost 7 bases. CDR3 length: 16 amino acids. The CDR3 sequence: CASSPSGLAGGGEQYF. CDR3 sequence (DNA): TGTGCCAGCAGTCCCTCCGGACTAGCGGGGGGTGGAGAGCAGTACTTC.

Remarks on this clonotype: A much larger clone differs from this one at a single base, so this may be a read error. This rearrangement joins TRBV12-3 or TRBV12-4 to TRBJ2-1, with 11 bases matching TRBD2. The CDR3 loop spans 15 amino acids. J was trimmed by 4 bases and V by 6 bases; bases with no gene match: 5. The CDR3 spells CASSRLAGKYNEQFF. CDR3 sequence (DNA): TGTGCCAGCAGCCGACTAGCGGGGAAATACAATGAGCAGTTCTTC.